This T cell receptor (beta chain) was observed in a study of T cell responses to AZD1222 COVID-19 vaccine. The CDR3 contains 15 residues. V trimming: 0 bases; J trimming: 8 bases; junction bases outside the gene matches: 7. From germline, CDR1 is KGHSH and CDR2 LQKENI. Generated by immunoSEQ multiplex PCR, the TCRdb table keeps only in-frame clones and is missing some. The sample has under 50,000 clones; around three quarters are singletons. In this sample, this clone turned up once. The chain links TRBV18 to TRBJ2-1; 7 bases match TRBD1. The sample in question was peripheral blood, obtained 28 days after the second dose of the MenACWY control vaccine. This receptor was taken from an adult who received the MenACWY meningococcal vaccine as a control. The CDR3 DNA follows: TGTGCCAGCTCACCACCGGTACAGGGGTACGATGAGCAGTTCTTC. Translation gives CASSPPVQGYDEQFF.